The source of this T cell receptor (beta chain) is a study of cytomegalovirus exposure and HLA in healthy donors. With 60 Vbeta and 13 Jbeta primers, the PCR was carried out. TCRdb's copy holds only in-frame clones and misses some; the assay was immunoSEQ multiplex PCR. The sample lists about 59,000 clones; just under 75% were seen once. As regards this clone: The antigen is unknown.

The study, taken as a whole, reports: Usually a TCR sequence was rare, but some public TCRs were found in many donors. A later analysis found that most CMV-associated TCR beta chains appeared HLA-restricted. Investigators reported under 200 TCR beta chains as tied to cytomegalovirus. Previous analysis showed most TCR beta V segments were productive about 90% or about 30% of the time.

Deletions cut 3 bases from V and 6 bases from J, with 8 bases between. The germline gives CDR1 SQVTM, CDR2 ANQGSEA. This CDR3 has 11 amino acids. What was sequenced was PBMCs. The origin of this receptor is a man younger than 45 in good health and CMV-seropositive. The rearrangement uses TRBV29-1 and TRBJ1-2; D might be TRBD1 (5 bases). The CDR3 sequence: CSVDKGDGYTF. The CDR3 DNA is TGCAGCGTTGATAAAGGGGATGGCTACACCTTC.